The 29 T cell receptor beta chains below come from one sample, sequenced in a study of T cells in Graves' hyperthyroidism and ophthalmopathy. There were TCR beta CDR3 regions amplified from RNA transcripts. Carried out on the TCR CDR3, a first-round RT-PCR used the HTBI primer set. TCRdb reprocessed the multiplex PCR reads with MiXCR, giving one entry per CDR3 protein. In the table there are roughly 750,000 distinct CDR3 sequences, roughly 15% of which are singletons. Input material: blood. The receptors stem from a young man with Graves' hyperthyroidism.

This clonotype was found many times. V and J are TRBV5-1 and TRBJ2-7; 8 bases map to TRBD1. Trimming cost V 4 bases and J 5 bases; bases outside gene matches: 17. CDR1 SGHRS and CDR2 YFSETQ come from the germline V gene. CDR3 length: 17 amino acids. The CDR3 is CASSPPQPDRAKNEQYF. As DNA, the CDR3 is TGCGCCAGCAGCCCGCCCCAACCGGACAGGGCGAAAAACGAGCAGTACTTC.

This clonotype appeared a few times. The chain recombines TRBV20-1 with TRBJ2-1; D possibly uses TRBD1 or TRBD2 (5 bases each). V was trimmed by 0 bases and J by 5 bases, leaving 17 bases between them. Germline CDR1 is DFQATT and CDR2 is SNEGSKA (reference sequence). This CDR3 has 16 residues. The CDR3 nucleotides are TGCAGTGCTAGAGATCCGAGGATGAGGGGTGACAATGAGCAGTTCTTC. It codes for CSARDPRMRGDNEQFF.

The chain employs TRBV28 and TRBJ2-5; 10 bases fit TRBD1. CDR3 length: 16 residues. Germline V gives CDR1 MDHEN, CDR2 SYDVKM. The junction had 6 bases not matched to a gene; V was cut back by 4 bases and J by 1 base. The CDR3: CASSSLDRGAQETQYF. The CDR3 coding sequence is TGTGCCAGCAGTTCACTGGACAGGGGGGCCCAAGAGACCCAGTACTTC.

This clonotype was seen many times. This chain links TRBV28 with TRBJ2-7, with a weak D call TRBD2 (5 bases). In germline, CDR1 is MDHEN, CDR2 SYDVKM. The CDR3 has 16 amino acids. V lost 10 bases and J 0 bases, leaving 22 bases between the germline ends. CDR3 in DNA: TGTGCCACCTTCCCTAGAAGAAGCGGCAGCTCCTACGAGCAGTACTTC. This codes for CATFPRRSGSSYEQYF.

The gene calls are TRBV24-1 and TRBJ1-2; 8 nucleotides agree with TRBD1. The junction had 5 bases not matched to a gene; V was cut back by 4 bases and J by 8 bases. Germline loops: CDR1 KGHDR, CDR2 SFDVKD. This CDR3 is built from 13 residues. The CDR3 bases are TGTGCCACCAGTGAACGGACAGGGCGCGGCTACACCTTC. This encodes CATSERTGRGYTF.

DNA of the CDR3: TGTGCCAGTAGTGTAACAACGACAGGGAGATATGGCTACACCTTC. Residues: CASSVTTTGRYGYTF. The rearrangement uses TRBV19 and TRBJ1-2; 7 nucleotides line up with TRBD1. The germline CDR1 and CDR2 sequences are LNHDA and SQIVND (reference sequence). The CDR3 totals 15 residues. The ends lost 5 bases at V and 5 bases at J; junction bases unmatched: 11.

This clonotype was seen many times. The gene calls are TRBV27 and TRBJ2-1; 13 bases align to TRBD2. V dropped 6 bases and J dropped 5; count of bases not matched to a gene: 22. Germline assignment: CDR1 MNHEY and CDR2 SMNVEV (reference sequence). The CDR3 has 21 residues. For the CDR3, the DNA is TGTGCCAGCAGCCATCCCCCCAAAACTAGCGGGAGGGCTTGGAGGGACAATGAGCAGTTCTTC. Protein product: CASSHPPKTSGRAWRDNEQFF.

The table lists this clonotype with many counts. This chain uses TRBV5-1 with TRBJ1-5; D is unresolved. Between the trimmed V and J ends, which lost 4 bases and 0 bases, there was a span of 11 bases. In germline, CDR1 is SGHRS, CDR2 YFSETQ. This CDR3 is built from 15 residues. The CDR3 DNA follows: TGCGCCAGCAGCCCATATGGGGATAGCAATCAGCCCCAGCATTTT. It yields the protein CASSPYGDSNQPQHF.

This clonotype was observed at least ten times. The CDR3 DNA reads TGTGCCAGCAGCTTACACGGGGAGGAATATAATTCACCCCTCCACTTT. Protein product: CASSLHGEEYNSPLHF. The chain links TRBV11-2 to TRBJ1-6, with D unclear. The germline V and J ends were trimmed by 2 bases and 4 bases, with 12 bases remaining between them. The germline gives CDR1 SGHAT, CDR2 FQNNGV. The CDR3 has 16 residues. Full variable domain (remainder filled in from reference TRBV11-2 and TRBJ1-6): EAGVAQSPRYKIIEKRQSVAFWCNPISGHATLYWYQQILGQGPKLLIQFQNNGVVDDSQLPKDRFSAERLKGVDSTLKIQPAKLEDSAVYLCASSLHGEEYNSPLHFGNGTRLTVT.

The chain recombines TRBV20-1 with TRBJ2-7; D may be TRBD2 (5 bases). The CDR3 length is 14 residues. V shed 4 bases and J shed 0 bases, with 13 bases lying between them. Germline V gene lookup returns CDR1 DFQATT and CDR2 SNEGSKA (reference sequence). The CDR3 bases are TGCAGTGCTATTGGACTTTTTAGCTCCTACGAGCAGTACTTC. This encodes CSAIGLFSSYEQYF.

This clonotype was recorded at least ten times. The CDR3 is CASSSAPTPDTQYF. CDR3 sequence (DNA): TGTGCCAGCAGTAGTGCGCCTACCCCAGATACGCAGTATTTT. The rearrangement uses TRBV6-1 and TRBJ2-3; D gene ambiguous. Germline V CDR1 and CDR2: MNHNS, SASEGT. V lost 5 bases, J lost 4 bases, and 13 bases lay in between. The CDR3 covers 14 residues.

The table lists this clonotype with a few counts. This sequence joins TRBV29-1 and TRBJ2-7; 8 nucleotides match TRBD1. Trimming took 4 bases from V and 2 from J; bases not matched to a gene: 1. The CDR3 has 12 amino acids. Per the germline V gene, CDR1 is SQVTM and CDR2 is ANQGSEA. CDR3 sequence reads: CSVGTGPYEQYF. DNA of the CDR3: TGCAGCGTTGGGACAGGGCCCTACGAGCAGTACTTC.

The chain employs TRBV28 and TRBJ2-1, with D perhaps being TRBD1 or TRBD2 (5 bases each). Per the germline V gene, CDR1 is MDHEN and CDR2 is SYDVKM. The CDR3 spans 14 residues. Trimming stripped 6 bases from V and 6 bases from J, with 15 bases between. The CDR3 protein is CASRAGTPTNEQFF. The CDR3 DNA reads TGTGCCAGCAGGGCAGGGACCCCAACCAATGAGCAGTTCTTC.

The chain is built from TRBV6-1 and TRBJ2-1, with 9 bases fitting TRBD2. The end of the DNA aligns better with TRBJ2-7, so the J call may be wrong. This CDR3 is 16 amino acids long. CDR1 is MNHNS and CDR2 is SASEGT in the germline V gene. DNA for the CDR3: TGTGCCAGCAGTAGATTTAGCGGGAGCGGCGACAATGAGCAGTACTTC. Translation: CASSRFSGSGDNEQYF.

This clonotype was seen at least ten times. The chain carries TRBV6-1 and TRBJ2-1; 14 nucleotides line up with TRBD2. The CDR3 spans 15 residues. J gave up 6 bases and V 5 bases, and 3 bases lay outside the gene matches. Germline CDR1 and CDR2: MNHNS and SASEGT. The CDR3: CASSTGTSGSNEQFF. CDR3 DNA sequence: TGTGCCAGCAGTACCGGGACTAGCGGGAGCAATGAGCAGTTCTTC.

This clonotype was recorded a few times. The chain carries TRBV20-1 and TRBJ1-4; D possibly corresponds to TRBD1 (6 bases). Trimming cost V 6 bases and J 5 bases, with 13 bases left between them. Germline CDR1 DFQATT, CDR2 SNEGSKA (reference sequence). This CDR3 is built from 13 residues. The CDR3 sequence: CSAPQGRNEKLFF. The CDR3 DNA follows: TGCAGTGCCCCTCAGGGGCGGAATGAAAAACTGTTTTTT.

This chain joins TRBV29-1 and TRBJ2-3, with D possibly TRBD2 on 6 matching bases. Deletions cut 5 bases from V and 1 base from J, with 10 bases between. The CDR3 consists of 13 residues. Germline V CDR1 and CDR2: SQVTM, ANQGSEA. The CDR3 nucleotides read TGCAGCGTTTGGGGCGGGGGCACAGATACGCAGTATTTT. The encoded protein is CSVWGGGTDTQYF.

This clonotype was counted only a few times. The V and J genes are TRBV18 and TRBJ2-7; D is unclear. The CDR3 is 15 amino acids. V was cut by 5 bases and J by 2 bases, with 16 bases left in between. Germline CDR1 and CDR2: KGHSH and LQKENI. Here the CDR3 reads CASSEHTGPAYEQYF. CDR3 DNA sequence: TGTGCCAGCTCAGAACACACTGGTCCAGCCTACGAGCAGTACTTC.

A word on this clonotype: A read error is possible here, since a much larger clone lies one base away. J is TRBJ1-2 and V is TRBV10-3; no firm D call. CDR3 size: 15 residues. Trimming took 0 bases from V and 2 from J, leaving 10 bases between them. Germline V lookup: CDR1 ENHRY, CDR2 SYGVKD. CDR3 loop: CAISESAGRNYGYTF. The CDR3 nucleotides are TGTGCCATCAGTGAGTCTGCGGGGAGGAACTATGGCTACACCTTC.

This clonotype was observed a few times. Being one base from a much bigger clone, this may be a read error. This rearrangement joins TRBV24-1 to TRBJ1-1; weak D call: TRBD1 (5 bases). This CDR3 region has 15 residues. The germline V gene encodes CDR1 KGHDR and CDR2 SFDVKD. DNA for the CDR3: TGTGCCACCAGTGAATCCGGGACGGTGAACACTGAAGCTCTCTTT. It specifies CATSESGTVNTEALF.

This clonotype was observed a few times. The rearrangement joins TRBV24-1 to TRBJ2-1; D is uncertain. The CDR3 extends over 14 amino acids. Germline lookup yields CDR1 KGHDR and CDR2 SFDVKD. V was pared by 5 bases and J by 4 bases, with 11 bases between. CDR3 residues: CATSAPFGYNEQFF. DNA of the CDR3: TGTGCCACCAGTGCCCCGTTTGGGTACAATGAGCAGTTCTTC.

The chain is built from TRBV27 and TRBJ2-3, with 8 bases identical to TRBD1. The germline CDR1 and CDR2 sequences are MNHEY and SMNVEV (reference sequence). After removal of 4 bases from V and 7 bases from J, the junction contained 10 bases not matched to a gene. The CDR3 sequence is 15 residues long. The CDR3 coding sequence is TGTGCCAGCAGTTCTCCGGACAGGGTAGGGTATACGCAGTATTTT. As protein: CASSSPDRVGYTQYF.

At least ten counts were recorded for this clonotype. The rearrangement joins TRBV2 to TRBJ2-7; D uncertain. The CDR3 is 14 amino acids. V was pared by 11 bases and J by 2 bases, with 19 bases between. In germline, CDR1 is SNHLY, CDR2 FYNNEI. DNA of the CDR3: TGTGCCGGCTCCCCCGGACGTGGGGCCTACGAGCAGTACTTC. This codes for CAGSPGRGAYEQYF.

This clonotype was seen a handful of times. This sequence joins TRBV30 and TRBJ2-2; 8 bases are a match to TRBD1. This CDR3 comprises 16 residues. The germline gives CDR1 GTSNPN, CDR2 SVGIG (reference sequence). Losses at the gene ends were 2 bases for V and 0 bases for J; bases not matched to a gene: 5. The CDR3: CAWSPAGGSNTGELFF. DNA of the CDR3: TGTGCCTGGAGTCCTGCAGGGGGCTCGAACACCGGGGAGCTGTTTTTT.

This clonotype showed up many times. The genes are TRBV7-9 and TRBJ2-7; 11 nucleotides align to TRBD2. This CDR3 has 16 residues. V was clipped by 5 bases and J by 1 base; unmatched bases: 7. CDR1 and CDR2 (germline): SEHNR, FQNEAQ (reference sequence). The CDR3 reads CASSPLSSGRSYEQYF. The CDR3 DNA reads as TGTGCCAGCAGCCCCCTTTCTAGCGGGAGGTCCTACGAGCAGTACTTC. The full variable domain, in which reference TRBV7-9 and TRBJ2-7 provide the parts outside the CDR3, is DTGVSQNPRHKITKRGQNVTFRCDPISEHNRLYWYRQTLGQGPEFLTYFQNEAQLEKSRLLSDRFSAERPKGSFSTLEIQRTEQGDSAMYLCASSPLSSGRSYEQYFGPGTRLTVT.

This clonotype was counted only a few times. The chain has TRBV5-1 and TRBJ1-6; 9 bases agree with TRBD1. This CDR3 has 17 residues. Losses at the gene ends were 2 bases for V and 7 bases for J; bases not matched to a gene: 10. CDR1 and CDR2 from the germline V gene are SGHRS and YFSETQ. The CDR3: CASSLTPGQGLNSPLHF. In nucleotides, the CDR3 is TGCGCCAGCAGCTTAACGCCGGGACAGGGTTTGAATTCACCCCTCCACTTT. Complete variable domain (other parts from reference TRBV5-1 and TRBJ1-6): KAGVTQTPRYLIKTRGQQVTLSCSPISGHRSVSWYQQTPGQGLQFLFEYFSETQRNKGNFPGRFSGRQFSNSRSEMNVSTLELGDSALYLCASSLTPGQGLNSPLHFGNGTRLTVT.

This chain connects TRBV15 to TRBJ2-3; no firm D call. The CDR3 consists of 14 residues. CDR1 and CDR2 (germline): LNHNV, YYDKDF (reference sequence). The V gene lost 0 bases and the J gene lost 4 bases, with 8 bases spanning the gap. The CDR3 reads CATSREERSDTQYF. The CDR3 DNA reads as TGTGCCACCAGCAGAGAGGAGAGGTCAGATACGCAGTATTTT.

The table lists this clonotype with a few counts. V usage is TRBV13 and J usage is TRBJ2-7; no clear D. Germline CDR1 reads PRHDT; CDR2 reads FYEKMQ (reference sequence). This CDR3 comprises 16 residues. V was trimmed by 5 bases and J by 0 bases, leaving 17 bases between them. CDR3 coding DNA: TGTGCCAGCAGCCTTCTCGGTGTGGGCCACTCCTACGAGCAGTACTTC. Translated: CASSLLGVGHSYEQYF.

Worth noting for this clonotype: Possible read error: a much larger clone is one base away. The chain has TRBV10-3 and TRBJ1-5; TRBD1 agrees at 7 bases. CDR1 and CDR2 (germline): ENHRY, SYGVKD. The trim removed 5 bases at V and 7 bases at J, leaving 20 bases unmatched. The CDR3 is made up of 18 amino acids. The CDR3 nucleotides read TGTGCCATCAGTTCTGGCCCTCAGGGGGGGGGACTGCGGCAGCCCCAGCATTTT. This codes for CAISSGPQGGGLRQPQHF.